Shown below are 7 T cell receptor beta chains from a single sample sequenced in a study of CD8 T cells in Susac syndrome. Reverse transcription of roughly 0.45 to 1 ug RNA was carried out with random hexamers. One entry per CDR3 protein results from TCRdb running MiXCR on the immunoSEQ multiplex PCR reads. The sample has around 100,000 distinct CDR3 sequences; 95% are singletons. Sequenced input: CD8+ T cells from PBMCs. These receptors all come from a human donor with Susac syndrome.

The CDR3 is CASSFRGQGETQYF. The CDR3 bases are TGTGCCAGCAGCTTTAGGGGGCAGGGAGAGACCCAGTACTTC. V usage is TRBV7-2 and J usage is TRBJ2-5; TRBD1 matches 7 bases. V was pared by 3 bases and J by 4 bases, with 5 bases of the junction left unmatched. CDR1 is SGHTA, CDR2 FQGNSA, per germline. This CDR3 contains 14 residues. Based on the CDR3 plus reference TRBV7-2 and TRBJ2-5, the full variable domain is GAGVSQSPSNKVTEKGKDVELRCDPISGHTALYWYRQSLGQGLEFLIYFQGNSAPDKSGLPSDRFSAERTGGSVSTLTIQRTQQEDSAVYLCASSFRGQGETQYFGPGTRLLVL.

On this clonotype itself: At one boundary the junction diverges from the germline segment, which might be a read error. This chain uses TRBV7-9 with TRBJ1-1, with D perhaps TRBD1 (6 bases). The length of the CDR3 is 9 residues. The germline CDR1 and CDR2 sequences are SEHNR and FQNEAQ (reference sequence). CDR3 coding DNA: TGTGCCAGCAGCTTTAGGGGGATCTTT. Translating gives CASSFRGIF.

A single count supports this clonotype. The chain has TRBV23-1 and TRBJ2-2; the D is unclear. TRBV23-1 is flagged as an ORF with uncertain function. The CDR3 covers 15 residues. V was pared by 7 bases and J by 6 bases, with 18 bases between. The CDR3 bases are TGCGCCAGCAAAGGGAAACCCTCAAACGCCGGGGAGCTGTTTTTT. Amino acid sequence: CASKGKPSNAGELFF.

V is TRBV29-1 and J is TRBJ2-1, with 11 bases matching TRBD1. The CDR3 sequence is 13 residues long. Germline V gene lookup returns CDR1 SQVTM and CDR2 ANQGSEA. Germline trimming cut 7 bases from V and 6 bases from J; bases unmatched to any gene: 5. In nucleotides, the CDR3 is TGCAGCGCGGGGGGACAGGGGGGCAATGAGCAGTTCTTC. It translates to CSAGGQGGNEQFF.

J is TRBJ1-2 and V is TRBV6-5; D is unclear. The CDR3 spans 13 residues. Germline V gene sequence: CDR1 MNHEY, CDR2 SVGAGI. V was trimmed by 2 bases and J by 4 bases, leaving 8 bases between them. The CDR3: CASSYGRLYGYTF. The CDR3 region has the DNA TGTGCCAGCAGTTACGGCAGACTCTATGGCTACACCTTC.

In DNA form, the CDR3 reads TGTGCCAGCAGCGTAGCGGGAGGCATTCTCGAGACCCAGTACTTC. Its protein is CASSVAGGILETQYF. This chain connects TRBV25-1 to TRBJ2-5; 10 positions match TRBD2. V shed 6 bases and J 5 bases; nucleotides not matched to a gene: 9. The germline CDR1 and CDR2 sequences are MGHDK and SYGVNS. CDR3 length: 15 amino acids.

The CDR3 DNA is TGTGCCAGCAGCCGGAACTTTCTTACGCAGTATTTT. This gives the protein CASSRNFLTQYF. The V call is TRBV14, the J call TRBJ2-3; no reliable D call. Trimming took 4 bases from V and 8 from J, leaving 10 bases between them. The germline V gene encodes CDR1 SGHDN and CDR2 FVKESK. CDR3 length: 12 amino acids.